This TCR beta chain was recorded in a study of long-term antiretroviral therapy in people with HIV (dated by TCRdb to 2022 to 2024). In the study overall: The earliest samples were collected approximately a decade before the 2015 WHO recommendation for immediate ART, a period when ART was typically delayed until CD4 counts fell. A retrospective serial study tested whether ART initiation and durable HIV suppression were associated with changes in peripheral blood TRB repertoire composition and diversity. A total of 192 cryopreserved PBMC samples were contributed to the cohort by 30 adults with confirmed HIV infection, with samples collected serially over a mean of approximately six years (range 1-12). Among the 30 or so participants with HIV, eleven were female. Test extractions of a monoclonal T-cell line alongside approximately 36 polyclonal samples showed no cross-contamination during QIAcube processing. The paper as a whole reports these results and caveats: HIV repertoires had narrower CDR3 length ranges than controls, and the network structure suggested an antigen-experienced repertoire that shifted only slightly toward naive after ART. The samples were dated from about 2004 to 2017, and the ART regimens that were used may be less effective than current ART regimens. Because PBMC availability was limited, only the TCR beta chain was sequenced, with no alpha chain pairing. Inferences about post-ART repertoire changes are limited because no data were available on ART adherence, viral resistance or therapy changes. Because cell numbers in pre-ART samples were limited, unsorted PBMC were profiled instead of sorted CD4+ and CD8+ T cells. Expanded TRB clones identified before ART initiation dominated the repertoire across all time points, though the dominance fluctuated and decreased in many PLHIV after ART. A significant increase in TRB diversity was found to be associated with ART initiation, although TRB diversity was observed to remain significantly below that of transplant donor controls even after long-term ART.

The CDR3 measures 17 amino acids from cysteine to phenylalanine. Only the CDR3 DNA stays, 51 bases, in frame from base 1. Per the germline V gene, LGHNA is the CDR1 and YNFKEQ is the CDR2. Relative to germline, V is missing 0 bases and J is missing 4 bases, with 6 bases of the junction outside any gene match. Points on this clone: Its antigen specificity is not known. Base qualities are not provided; no much larger clone lies one nucleotide away.

The immunoSEQ hsTCRB v3.0 assay was used at survey level resolution for TRB variable region sequencing. TRB sequencing targeted a depth of 40,000-50,000 T-cell genomes per sample. Pooled TRB libraries were sequenced on an Illumina MiSeq with a v3 150-cycle kit. The authors processed their data as follows. Analysis of repertoires was carried out in R inside a reproducible Nextflow workflow spanning QC, data transformation and analysis. LymphoSeq2, an R package for exploring AIRR-Seq data, was used to implement the custom analyses. Four samples that produced fewer than 5000 total TRB sequences were removed, so some 190 HIV repertoires were analyzed. Among the approximately 180 HIV repertoires that were kept, almost 60 were collected before ART initiation and roughly 130 were collected after ART initiation. Repertoires were downsampled to 5000 TRB nucleotide sequences, and summary statistics were averaged over 100 downsampling iterations. Only TRB sequences with CDR3 regions of at least seven amino acids were retained for analysis. Diversity was assessed using a clonality score derived from Shannon entropy and using the Gini coefficient. In repertoire networks, the top 5000 CDR3 amino acid sequences were linked whenever an edit distance of one separated two sequences. Antigen specificity groups and MHC restriction were predicted for TRB CDR3 amino acid sequences with GLIPH2. CDR3 amino acid sequences were matched against VDJdb and McPAS-TCR to flag known CMV, EBV, HIV or tissue antigen associations. Pre-ART, post-ART and control groups were compared with Wilcoxon signed-rank tests and Holm-Bonferroni correction. TCRdb carries this immuneACCESS record with in-frame sequences only. Its versions omit some clonotypes, under half of them owing to an unresolved V gene in the studies checked, with the rest unexplained. V and J calls and clone size are as listed in that table; D and trimming were resolved from the DNA. The sample contains tens of thousands of clones, roughly 95% of them found a single time. Together, the top ten hold roughly 8% of the sample.

Participants were included only if at least one PBMC sample before ART initiation and at least two post-ART samples were available. Every participant with HIV received treatment in the United States of America. Before DNA extraction, cryopreserved samples of about 0.9-11 million PBMC were thawed and then washed. At the time of the earliest PBMC sample, participants with HIV were aged between roughly 20 and 60 years. PBMC samples from each participant spanned 1-4 timepoints before ART initiation and 2-8 timepoints after ART initiation, with a median of 7 samples. Serial HIV viral load, CD4+ T-cell count, ART history and demographic data were obtained for every participant. Genomic DNA was extracted from unsorted PBMC with a Qiagen kit on a QIAcube, processed in batches of 12 samples.

The sequence was collected from a man aged 30 to 45 with HIV. The receptor chain draws on TRBV4-2 and TRBJ2-1, and TRBD2 aligns with 10 junction nucleotides. Source: unsorted PBMCs, taken more than 6 years after starting antiretroviral therapy. The DNA sequence is as follows: TGTGCCAGCAGCCAAGAGATCAGCGGGGGGGCTTACAATGAGCAGTTCTTC. This yields the protein CASSQEISGGAYNEQFF.